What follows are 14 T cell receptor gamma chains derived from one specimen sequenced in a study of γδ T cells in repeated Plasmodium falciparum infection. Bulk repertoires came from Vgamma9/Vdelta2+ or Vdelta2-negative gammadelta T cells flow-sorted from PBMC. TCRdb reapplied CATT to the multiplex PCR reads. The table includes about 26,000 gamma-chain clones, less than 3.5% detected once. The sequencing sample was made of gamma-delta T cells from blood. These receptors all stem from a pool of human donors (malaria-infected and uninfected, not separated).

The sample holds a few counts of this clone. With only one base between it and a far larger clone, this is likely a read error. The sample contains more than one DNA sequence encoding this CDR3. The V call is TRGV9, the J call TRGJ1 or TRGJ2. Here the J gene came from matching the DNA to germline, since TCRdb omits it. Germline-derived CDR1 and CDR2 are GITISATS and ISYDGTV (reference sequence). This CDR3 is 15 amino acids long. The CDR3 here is CALWEPTYFYYKKLF. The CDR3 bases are TGTGCCCTGTGGGAGCCCACATACTTTTATTATAAGAAACTCTTT.

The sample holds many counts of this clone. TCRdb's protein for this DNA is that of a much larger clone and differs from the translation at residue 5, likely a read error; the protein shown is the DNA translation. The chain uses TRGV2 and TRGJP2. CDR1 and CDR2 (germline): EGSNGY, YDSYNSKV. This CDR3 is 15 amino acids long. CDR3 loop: CATWVGPGSDWIKTF. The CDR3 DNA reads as TGTGCCACCTGGGTCGGGCCGGGTAGTGATTGGATCAAGACGTTT.

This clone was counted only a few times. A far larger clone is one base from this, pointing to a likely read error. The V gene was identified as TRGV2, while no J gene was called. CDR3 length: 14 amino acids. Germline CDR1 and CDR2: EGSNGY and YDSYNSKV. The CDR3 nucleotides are TGTGCCACCTGGGACGGCTCCTCTTATTATAAGAAGCTCTTT. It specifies CATWDGSSYYKKLF.

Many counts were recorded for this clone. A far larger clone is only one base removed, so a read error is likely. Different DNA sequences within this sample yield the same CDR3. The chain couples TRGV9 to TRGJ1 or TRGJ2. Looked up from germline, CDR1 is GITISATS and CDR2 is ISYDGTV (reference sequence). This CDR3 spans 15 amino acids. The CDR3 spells CALWELDPFCYKKLF. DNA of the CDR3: TGTGCCTTGTGGGAGCTCGACCCTTTTTGTTATAAGAAACTCTTC.

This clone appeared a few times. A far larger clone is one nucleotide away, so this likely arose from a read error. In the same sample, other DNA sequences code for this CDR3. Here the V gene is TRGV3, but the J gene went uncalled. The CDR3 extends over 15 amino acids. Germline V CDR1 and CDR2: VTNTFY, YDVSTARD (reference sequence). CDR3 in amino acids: CATWDSARGLYKKLF. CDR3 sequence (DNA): TGTGCCACCTGGGACTCAGCACGCGGGTTGTATAAGAAGCTCTTT.

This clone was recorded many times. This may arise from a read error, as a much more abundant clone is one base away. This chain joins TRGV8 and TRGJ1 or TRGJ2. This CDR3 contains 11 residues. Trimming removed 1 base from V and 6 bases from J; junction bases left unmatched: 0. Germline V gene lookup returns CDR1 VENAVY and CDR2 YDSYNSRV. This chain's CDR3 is CATWDSYKKLF. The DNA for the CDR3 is TGTGCCACCTGGGATAGTTATAAGAAACTCTTT.

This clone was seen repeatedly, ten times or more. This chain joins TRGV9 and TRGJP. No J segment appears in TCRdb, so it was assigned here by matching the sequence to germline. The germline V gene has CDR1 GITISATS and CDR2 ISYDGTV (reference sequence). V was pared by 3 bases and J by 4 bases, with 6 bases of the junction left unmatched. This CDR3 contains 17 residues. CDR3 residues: CALWEIYQELGKKIKVF. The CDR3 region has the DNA TGTGCCTTGTGGGAGATTTACCAAGAGTTGGGCAAAAAAATCAAGGTATTT.

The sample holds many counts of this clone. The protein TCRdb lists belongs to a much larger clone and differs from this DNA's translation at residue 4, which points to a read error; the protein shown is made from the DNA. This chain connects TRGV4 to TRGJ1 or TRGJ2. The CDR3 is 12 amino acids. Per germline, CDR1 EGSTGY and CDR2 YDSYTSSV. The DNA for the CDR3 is TGTGCCACCCGGGATGGGCACTTGAGGAAACTCTTT. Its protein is CATRDGHLRKLF.

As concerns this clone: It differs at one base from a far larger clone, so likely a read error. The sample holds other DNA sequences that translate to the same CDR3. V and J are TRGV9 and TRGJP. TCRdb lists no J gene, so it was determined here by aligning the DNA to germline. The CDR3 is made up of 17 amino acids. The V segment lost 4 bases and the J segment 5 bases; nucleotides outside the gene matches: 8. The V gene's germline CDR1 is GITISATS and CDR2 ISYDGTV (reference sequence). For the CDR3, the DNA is TGTGCCTTGTGGGAATTCTTAAAAGAGTTGGGCAAAAAAATCAAGGTATTT. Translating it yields CALWEFLKELGKKIKVF.

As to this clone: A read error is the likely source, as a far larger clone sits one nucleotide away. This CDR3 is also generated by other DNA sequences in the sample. CDR3 nucleotides: TGTGCCTTGTGGGAGGTAATGGGAAGGGAGAAACTCTTT. Translated, it gives CALWEVMGREKLF. The chain recombines TRGV9 with TRGJ1 or TRGJ2. TCRdb carries no J gene annotation; the J gene was assigned here by matching the DNA with germline. In germline, CDR1 is GITISATS, CDR2 ISYDGTV (reference sequence). Trimming took 1 base from V and 11 from J; bases not matched to a gene: 11. The length of the CDR3 is 13 residues.

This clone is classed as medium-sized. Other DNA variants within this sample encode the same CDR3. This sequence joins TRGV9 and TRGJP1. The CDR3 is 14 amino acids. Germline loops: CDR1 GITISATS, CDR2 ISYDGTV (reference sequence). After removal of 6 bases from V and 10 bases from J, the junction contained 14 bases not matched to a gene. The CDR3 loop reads CALWPITPIWFKIF. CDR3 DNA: TGTGCCTTGTGGCCCATTACCCCCATTTGGTTCAAGATATTT.

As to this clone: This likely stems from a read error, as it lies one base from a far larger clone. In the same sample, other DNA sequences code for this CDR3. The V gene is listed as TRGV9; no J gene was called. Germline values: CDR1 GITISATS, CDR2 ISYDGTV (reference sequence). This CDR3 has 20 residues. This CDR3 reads CALWEVWSLLGELGKKIKVF. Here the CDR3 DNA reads TGTGCCTTGTGGGAGGTCTGGTCTCTATTAGGAGAGTTGGGCAAAAAAATCAAGGTGTTT.

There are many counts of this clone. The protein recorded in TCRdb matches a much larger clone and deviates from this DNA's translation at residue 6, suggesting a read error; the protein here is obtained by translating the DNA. The CDR3 reads CALWEAHSELGKKIKVF. In DNA form, the CDR3 reads TGTGCCTTGTGGGAGGCCCACTCGGAGTTGGGCAAAAAAATCAAGGTATTT. J is TRGJP and V is TRGV9. This CDR3 has 17 amino acids. J gave up 7 bases and V 2 bases, and 8 bases lay outside the gene matches. Germline values: CDR1 GITISATS, CDR2 ISYDGTV (reference sequence).

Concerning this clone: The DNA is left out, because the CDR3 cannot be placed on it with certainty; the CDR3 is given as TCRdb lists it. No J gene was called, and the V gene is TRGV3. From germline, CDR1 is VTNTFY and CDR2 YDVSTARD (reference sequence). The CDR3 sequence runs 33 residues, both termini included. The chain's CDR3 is CATWDRSGGIIRNSLAVEQHLLSQVSIGRIQHF.